The clone carrying this T cell receptor beta chain was seen repeatedly, ten times or more. Its antigen remains unidentified. In germline, CDR1 is MNHEY, CDR2 SVGEGT. V was pared by 8 bases and J by 0 bases, with 11 bases between. CDR3 length: 14 residues. This sample was taken from a study of neurological immune-mediated disorders. Study findings and constraints: Across subjects, expanded clones had no CDR3 amino acid sequences in common, pointing to private repertoires in all groups.

One entry per CDR3 protein results from TCRdb running MiXCR on the 5' RACE reads. In the table there are under 35,000 distinct CDR3 sequences, about 1.6% of which are singletons. This sequence originates from a young woman with multiple sclerosis. Sequencing used PBMCs. The chain couples TRBV6-2 or TRBV6-3 to TRBJ2-4; perhaps TRBD1 as D (6 bases). CDR3 residues: CASGQSLAKNIQYF. For the CDR3, the DNA is TGTGCCAGCGGACAGTCCCTAGCCAAAAACATTCAGTACTTC.